One and the same sample provided the 24 T cell receptor beta chains below, sequenced in a study of response to subunit inactivated influenza vaccine. MiXCR was run by TCRdb on the RT-PCR reads, yielding one entry per CDR3 protein. The sample lists under 550,000 distinct CDR3 sequences, under 8.5% occurring once. The sequences come from PBMCs from blood, collected about 24 months after vaccination. The receptors originated from a man between 45 and 75 years old who received an inactivated influenza vaccine.

In its sample, this clonotype was seen many times. V usage is TRBV20-1 and J usage is TRBJ2-1, with TRBD1 matching 7 bases. This CDR3 spans 15 amino acids. V dropped 0 bases and J dropped 6; count of bases not matched to a gene: 8. Per germline, CDR1 DFQATT and CDR2 SNEGSKA (reference sequence). The CDR3 sequence is CSAREQGSFGNEQFF. Here the CDR3 DNA reads TGCAGTGCTAGAGAACAGGGGTCCTTTGGCAATGAGCAGTTCTTC.

This clonotype has only a few counts. The junction and the germline gene differ at one end; a read error may be behind it. The genes are TRBV7-7 and TRBJ2-7, with D hard to call. There are 14 residues in the CDR3. Germline-derived CDR1 and CDR2 are SSHAT and FNYEAQ (reference sequence). The CDR3 DNA is TGTGCTAGCAGCGCTACAGCTGGATCCTACGAGCAGTACTTC. Translated, it gives CASSATAGSYEQYF.

This rearrangement joins TRBV4-2 to TRBJ1-2; TRBD1 agrees at 11 bases. CDR1 LGHNA and CDR2 YNFKEQ come from the germline V gene. V lost 0 bases, J lost 6 bases, and 18 bases stayed unmatched. The CDR3 sequence is 20 residues long. The CDR3 coding sequence is TGTGCCAGCAGCCAAGATCCTGAGTGGACAGGGGGCGCAGGGCTTCATGGCTACACCTTC. Translation: CASSQDPEWTGGAGLHGYTF.

This clonotype was seen a handful of times. The rearrangement uses TRBV7-6 and TRBJ2-5; 7 bases are a match to TRBD2. The trim removed 1 base at V and 5 bases at J, leaving 7 bases unmatched. Germline V gene lookup returns CDR1 SGHVS and CDR2 FNYEAQ. The CDR3 covers 15 residues. The CDR3 region is CASSLVSTSRETQYF. The CDR3 nucleotides are TGTGCCAGCAGCTTAGTCTCGACTAGCCGGGAGACCCAGTACTTC. The whole variable domain, filled in from reference TRBV7-6 and TRBJ2-5, reads GAGVSQSPRYKVTKRGQDVALRCDPISGHVSLYWYRQALGQGPEFLTYFNYEAQQDKSGLPNDRFSAERPEGSISTLTIQRTEQRDSAMYRCASSLVSTSRETQYFGPGTRLLVL.

In this sample, this clonotype turned up many times. The gene calls are TRBV15 and TRBJ2-2; D ambiguous. This CDR3 region has 16 residues. Germline V lookup: CDR1 LNHNV, CDR2 YYDKDF (reference sequence). V lost 0 bases to trimming and J lost 7 bases, with 15 bases between them. DNA of the CDR3: TGTGCCACCAGCAGAGATCTCTTCCAGGCCTTCGGGGAGCTGTTTTTT. Translated: CATSRDLFQAFGELFF.

The CDR3 loop reads CSARDSTGGAHLPYEQYF. In nucleotides, the CDR3 is TGCAGTGCTAGAGATTCGACAGGGGGAGCGCATCTTCCCTACGAGCAGTACTTC. This rearrangement joins TRBV20-1 to TRBJ2-7; 9 bases are shared with TRBD1. This CDR3 region has 18 residues. V lost 0 bases and J lost 2; bases outside the gene matches: 14. Germline V gene data show CDR1 as DFQATT and CDR2 as SNEGSKA (reference sequence).

This clonotype was recorded many times. This chain links TRBV6-1 with TRBJ2-3, with TRBD2 matching 9 bases. The ends lost 6 bases at V and 2 bases at J; junction bases unmatched: 6. CDR1 is MNHNS and CDR2 is SASEGT in the germline V gene. This CDR3 is built from 15 residues. The CDR3: CASSWTSDNTDTQYF. In DNA, the CDR3 is TGTGCCAGCAGCTGGACTAGCGATAACACAGATACGCAGTATTTT.

The rearrangement uses TRBV20-1 and TRBJ1-2, with TRBD1 matching over 9 bases. This CDR3 contains 13 residues. CDR1 is DFQATT, CDR2 SNEGSKA, per germline (reference sequence). V shed 1 base and J 6 bases; nucleotides not matched to a gene: 3. In DNA, the CDR3 is TGCAGTGCTAGAGCGGACAGGGGAGATGGCTACACCTTC. This codes for CSARADRGDGYTF.

In DNA, the CDR3 is TGTGCCAGCAGCCCCCACAGAATAATTGAGGAAAAACTGTTTTTT. This translates into CASSPHRIIEEKLFF. The chain joins TRBV7-9 to TRBJ1-4; no definite D call. Germline loops: CDR1 SEHNR, CDR2 FQNEAQ (reference sequence). V was pared by 5 bases and J by 8 bases, with 18 bases between. The CDR3 totals 15 residues.

Many counts were recorded for this clonotype. The CDR3 nucleotides read TGTGCCAGCAGCCGAGGACAGAGGACCTACGAGCAGTACTTC. Amino acids: CASSRGQRTYEQYF. This sequence joins TRBV3-1 and TRBJ2-7; perhaps TRBD1 as D (6 bases). The CDR3 has 14 amino acids. Trimming removed 4 bases at V and 2 bases at J, with 12 bases between. In germline, CDR1 is LGHDT, CDR2 YNNKEL (reference sequence).

V gene TRBV18 combines with J gene TRBJ2-3, with 9 bases lining up with TRBD1. The germline V gene encodes CDR1 KGHSH and CDR2 LQKENI. This CDR3 comprises 17 residues. The trim removed 3 bases at V and 3 bases at J, leaving 10 bases unmatched. CDR3 nucleotide sequence: TGTGCCAGCTCACCCACCGGACAGGGGTATGGTACAGATACGCAGTATTTT. Its protein product is CASSPTGQGYGTDTQYF. Full variable domain (missing parts from reference TRBV18 and TRBJ2-3): NAGVMQNPRHLVRRRGQEARLRCSPMKGHSHVYWYRQLPEEGLKFMVYLQKENIIDESGMPKERFSAEFPKEGPSILRIQQVVRGDSAAYFCASSPTGQGYGTDTQYFGPGTRLTVL.

This clonotype showed up just a few times. The chain uses TRBV28 and TRBJ2-7; no definite D call. Germline loops: CDR1 MDHEN, CDR2 SYDVKM. The CDR3 consists of 11 residues. Trimming removed 1 base from V and 7 bases from J, with 5 bases in between. CDR3 in amino acids: CASSLYREQYF. CDR3 sequence (DNA): TGTGCCAGCAGTTTATACCGGGAGCAGTACTTC.

On this clonotype: The junction and the germline gene differ at one end; a read error may be behind it. The chain combines TRBV11-2 with TRBJ2-7; unclear D gene. CDR1 is SGHAT and CDR2 is FQNNGV in the germline V gene. This CDR3 spans 12 amino acids. CDR3: CAGSLGSYEQYF. CDR3 in DNA: TGTGCCGGCAGCTTGGGTTCCTACGAGCAGTACTTC.

The rearrangement joins TRBV4-1 to TRBJ1-2; D is unclear. This CDR3 has 15 residues. Germline V lookup: CDR1 MGHRA, CDR2 YSYEKL. Between the trimmed V and J ends, which lost 0 bases and 5 bases, there was a span of 13 bases. CDR3 sequence: CASSQDSRVQYGYTF. As DNA, the CDR3 is TGCGCCAGCAGCCAAGATTCCCGGGTACAGTATGGCTACACCTTC.

This sequence joins TRBV5-4 and TRBJ1-1; perhaps TRBD1 as D (5 bases). Germline V gene lookup returns CDR1 SGHNT and CDR2 YYREEE (reference sequence). CDR3 length equals 16 residues. V shed 4 bases and J shed 1 base, with 17 bases lying between them. In DNA, the CDR3 is TGTGCCAGCAGCCCTCTCCAACAGGCGCCGAACACTGAAGCTTTCTTT. It is translated as CASSPLQQAPNTEAFF.

The rearrangement links TRBV12-3 or TRBV12-4 to TRBJ1-2; D unclear. The ends were cut back, 4 bases at V and 4 bases at J, with 7 bases in the middle. This CDR3 comprises 12 residues. The CDR3 loop is CASSSGAYGYTF. CDR3 nucleotide sequence: TGTGCCAGCAGTTCGGGCGCCTATGGCTACACCTTC.

The chain carries TRBV7-9 and TRBJ2-1; D is undetermined. The CDR3 sequence is 12 residues long. The V end lost 5 bases, the J end lost 4 bases, and 6 bases lay between the germline ends. Germline values: CDR1 SEHNR, CDR2 FQNEAQ (reference sequence). CDR3 nucleotide sequence: TGTGCCAGCAGCCAATTTTACAATGAGCAGTTCTTC. Its translation: CASSQFYNEQFF.

This clonotype was counted many times. V and J are TRBV2 and TRBJ1-4, with TRBD1 matching 8 bases. This CDR3 contains 14 residues. From germline, CDR1 is SNHLY and CDR2 FYNNEI. Trimming cost V 6 bases and J 3 bases; bases outside gene matches: 3. Here the CDR3 DNA reads TGTGCCAGCAGAAACAGGGGGGCTAATGAAAAACTGTTTTTT. It yields the protein CASRNRGANEKLFF.

This clonotype was seen only a few times. The V call is TRBV12-5, the J call TRBJ2-1; 7 bases fit TRBD2. The junction had 3 bases not matched to a gene; V was cut back by 6 bases and J by 4 bases. The CDR3 length is 13 residues. The V gene's germline CDR1 is LGHNT and CDR2 FRNRAP. CDR3: CASGSGTYNEQFF. CDR3 nucleotide sequence: TGTGCTAGTGGGAGCGGGACTTACAATGAGCAGTTCTTC.

This clonotype was recorded a few times. V usage is TRBV20-1 and J usage is TRBJ2-3; 8 bases match TRBD2. Trimming at V came to 5 bases and at J to 4 bases, leaving 20 bases not matched to a gene. Germline assignment: CDR1 DFQATT and CDR2 SNEGSKA (reference sequence). This CDR3 spans 18 amino acids. The CDR3 DNA follows: TGCAGTGCTCAATCGGGGGAGCGGGAGTATATTCAAGCAGATACGCAGTATTTT. It codes for CSAQSGEREYIQADTQYF.

The chain joins TRBV24-1 to TRBJ2-1; D possibly corresponds to TRBD2 (5 bases). In germline, CDR1 is KGHDR, CDR2 SFDVKD. The V gene lost 4 bases and the J gene lost 0 bases, with 12 bases spanning the gap. This CDR3 is 16 amino acids long. The CDR3 reads CATSEGSASSYNEQFF. The CDR3 nucleotides are TGTGCCACCAGTGAGGGTAGCGCCAGCTCCTACAATGAGCAGTTCTTC.

This clonotype was seen a few times. The chain combines TRBV20-1 with TRBJ2-1, with D hard to call. CDR3 size: 14 residues. CDR1 and CDR2 (germline): DFQATT, SNEGSKA (reference sequence). V was trimmed by 0 bases and J by 3 bases, leaving 9 bases between them. In DNA, the CDR3 is TGCAGTGCTAGAGATTTTCGAGGCTACAATGAGCAGTTCTTC. Protein: CSARDFRGYNEQFF.

V usage is TRBV2 and J usage is TRBJ2-1; the match to TRBD2 covers 9 bases. In germline, CDR1 is SNHLY, CDR2 FYNNEI. The CDR3 extends over 13 amino acids. After removal of 8 bases from V and 7 bases from J, the junction contained 6 bases not matched to a gene. CDR3 coding DNA: TGTGCCAGCGTAGCGGGAGAGGGGAATGAGCAGTTCTTC. It translates to CASVAGEGNEQFF.

Only a few counts were recorded for this clonotype. The chain employs TRBV11-1 and TRBJ2-2, with TRBD1 matching over 9 bases. From germline, CDR1 is SGHAT and CDR2 FQDESV (reference sequence). V shed 2 bases and J 5 bases; nucleotides not matched to a gene: 12. The CDR3 has 18 residues. CDR3 coding DNA: TGTGCCAGCAGCTTACTGGGACAGGGTTTATCGTGGACCGGGGAGCTGTTTTTT. It translates to CASSLLGQGLSWTGELFF.